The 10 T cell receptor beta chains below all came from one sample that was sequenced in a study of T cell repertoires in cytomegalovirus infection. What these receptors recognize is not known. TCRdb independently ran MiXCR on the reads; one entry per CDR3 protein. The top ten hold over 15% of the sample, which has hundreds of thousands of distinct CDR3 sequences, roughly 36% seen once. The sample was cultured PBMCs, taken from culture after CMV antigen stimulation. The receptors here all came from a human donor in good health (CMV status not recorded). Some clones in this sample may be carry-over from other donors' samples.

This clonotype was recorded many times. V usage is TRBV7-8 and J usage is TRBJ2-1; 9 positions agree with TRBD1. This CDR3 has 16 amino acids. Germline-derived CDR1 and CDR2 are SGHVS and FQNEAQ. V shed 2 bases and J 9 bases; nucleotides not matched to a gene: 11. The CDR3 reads CASSLQPGTGLIEQFF. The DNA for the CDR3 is TGTGCCAGCAGCTTACAGCCAGGGACAGGGTTAATTGAGCAGTTCTTC.

Written as DNA, the CDR3 is TGCGCCAGCAGCCAAGATCCGTACTCGAACACCGGGGAGCTGTTTTTT. Its translation: CASSQDPYSNTGELFF. This chain links TRBV4-3 with TRBJ2-2; D call uncertain. The germline V and J ends were trimmed by 0 bases and 0 bases, with 8 bases remaining between them. The germline V gene has CDR1 LGHNA and CDR2 YSLEER. The CDR3 length is 16 residues.

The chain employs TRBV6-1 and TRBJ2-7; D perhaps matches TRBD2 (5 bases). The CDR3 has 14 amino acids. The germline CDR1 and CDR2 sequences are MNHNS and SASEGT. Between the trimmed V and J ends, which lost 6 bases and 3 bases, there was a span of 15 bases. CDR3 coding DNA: TGTGCCAGCAGACTAGGTGGGAGCGGCTACGAGCAGTACTTC. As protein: CASRLGGSGYEQYF.

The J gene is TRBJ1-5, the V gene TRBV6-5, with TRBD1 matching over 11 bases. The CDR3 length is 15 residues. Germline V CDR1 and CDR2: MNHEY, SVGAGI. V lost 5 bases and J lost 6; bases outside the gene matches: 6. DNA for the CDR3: TGTGCCAGCAGTGCGCTCGGACAGGGGGCTCAGCCCCAGCATTTT. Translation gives CASSALGQGAQPQHF.

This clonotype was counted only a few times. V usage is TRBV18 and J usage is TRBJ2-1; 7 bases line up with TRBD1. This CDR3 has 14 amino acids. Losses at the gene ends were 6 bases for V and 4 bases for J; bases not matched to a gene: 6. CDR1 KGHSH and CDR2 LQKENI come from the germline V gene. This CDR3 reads CASSAGTEYNEQFF. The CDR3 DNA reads TGTGCCAGCTCGGCCGGGACAGAGTACAATGAGCAGTTCTTC.

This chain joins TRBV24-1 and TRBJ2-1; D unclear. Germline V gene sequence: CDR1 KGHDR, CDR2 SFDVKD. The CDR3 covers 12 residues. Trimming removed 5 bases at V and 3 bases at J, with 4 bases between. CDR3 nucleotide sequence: TGTGCCACCAGTGGGGGCTACAATGAGCAGTTCTTC. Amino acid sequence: CATSGGYNEQFF.

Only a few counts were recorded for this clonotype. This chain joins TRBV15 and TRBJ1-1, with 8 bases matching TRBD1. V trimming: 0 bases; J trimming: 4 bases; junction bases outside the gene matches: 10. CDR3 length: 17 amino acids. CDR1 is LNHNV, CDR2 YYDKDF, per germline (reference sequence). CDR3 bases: TGTGCCACCAGCAGAGACCGGGACAGGCCGTCCATCACTGAAGCTTTCTTT. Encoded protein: CATSRDRDRPSITEAFF.

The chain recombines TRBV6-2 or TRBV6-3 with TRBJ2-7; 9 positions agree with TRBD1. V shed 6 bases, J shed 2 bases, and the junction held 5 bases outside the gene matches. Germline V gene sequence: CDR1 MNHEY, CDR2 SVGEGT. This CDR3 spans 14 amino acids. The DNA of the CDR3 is TGTGCCAGCAGACGCCGGGACAGGGCCTACGAGCAGTACTTC. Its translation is CASRRRDRAYEQYF.

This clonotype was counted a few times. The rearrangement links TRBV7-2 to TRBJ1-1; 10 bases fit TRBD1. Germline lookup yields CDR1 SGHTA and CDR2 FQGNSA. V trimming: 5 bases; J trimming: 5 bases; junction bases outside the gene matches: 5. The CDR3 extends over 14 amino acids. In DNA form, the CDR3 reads TGTGCCAGCAGCCGGGACAGGGGATGGACTGAAGCTTTCTTT. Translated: CASSRDRGWTEAFF.

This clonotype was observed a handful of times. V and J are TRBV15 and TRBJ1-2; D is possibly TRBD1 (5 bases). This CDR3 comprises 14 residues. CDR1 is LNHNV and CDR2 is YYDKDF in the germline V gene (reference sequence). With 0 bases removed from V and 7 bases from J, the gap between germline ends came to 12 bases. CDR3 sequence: CATSRDRQGSGYTF. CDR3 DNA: TGTGCCACCAGCAGAGATCGCCAGGGAAGTGGCTACACCTTC.